This T cell receptor (beta chain) comes out of a study of blood T cell repertoires in COVID-19. Looking at the study overall: Sites across the United States, Italy and Spain contributed samples from acute and convalescent COVID-19. T cells, B-cell-depleted T cells, or PBMCs provided the cDNA or gDNA that served as material.

In the authors' workflow: Reference gene primer amplification yielded estimated nucleated cell counts. Generated by immunoSEQ multiplex PCR, the TCRdb table keeps only in-frame clones and is missing some. Clone size and the V and J calls come from that table; the DNA yielded D and trimming. The sample has roughly 230,000 clones; around four fifths are singletons. In germline, CDR1 is KGHSH, CDR2 LQKENI. The CDR3 consists of 14 residues. The V gene end was trimmed by 4 bases and the J gene end by 5 bases; junction bases not matched to a gene: 3. The TCR comes from a man aged 35 to 55 with active or convalescent COVID-19. This chain connects TRBV18 to TRBJ1-4; 8 bases are a match to TRBD1. Sequenced sample: peripheral blood. DNA of the CDR3: TGTGCCAGCTCACTCCGGGACAGGAATGAAAAACTGTTTTTT. Translation: CASSLRDRNEKLFF.